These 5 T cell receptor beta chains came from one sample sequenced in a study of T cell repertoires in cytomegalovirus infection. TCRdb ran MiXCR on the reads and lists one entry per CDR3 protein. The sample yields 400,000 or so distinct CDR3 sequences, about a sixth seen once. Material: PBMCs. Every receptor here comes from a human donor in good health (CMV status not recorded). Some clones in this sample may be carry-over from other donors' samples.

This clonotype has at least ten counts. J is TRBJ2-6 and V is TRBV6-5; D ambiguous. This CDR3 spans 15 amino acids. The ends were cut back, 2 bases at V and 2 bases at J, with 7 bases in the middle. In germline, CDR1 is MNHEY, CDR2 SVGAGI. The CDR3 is CASSYAGAGANVLTF. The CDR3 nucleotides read TGTGCCAGCAGTTACGCAGGAGCTGGGGCCAACGTCCTGACTTTC.

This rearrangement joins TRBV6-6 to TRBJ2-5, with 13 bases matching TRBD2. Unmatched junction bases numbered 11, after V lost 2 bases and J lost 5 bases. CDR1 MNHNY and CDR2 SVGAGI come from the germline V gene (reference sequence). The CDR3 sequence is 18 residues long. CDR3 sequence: CASSYTWTSGRGGETQYF. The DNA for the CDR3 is TGTGCCAGCAGTTACACTTGGACTAGCGGGAGAGGTGGGGAGACCCAGTACTTC.

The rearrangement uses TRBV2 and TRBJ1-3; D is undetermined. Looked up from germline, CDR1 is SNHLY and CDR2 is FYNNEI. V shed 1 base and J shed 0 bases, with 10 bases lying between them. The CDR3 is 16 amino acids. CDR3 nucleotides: TGTGCCAGCAGTGAAGGGAGGGTCGGCTCTGGAAACACCATATATTTT. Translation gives CASSEGRVGSGNTIYF.

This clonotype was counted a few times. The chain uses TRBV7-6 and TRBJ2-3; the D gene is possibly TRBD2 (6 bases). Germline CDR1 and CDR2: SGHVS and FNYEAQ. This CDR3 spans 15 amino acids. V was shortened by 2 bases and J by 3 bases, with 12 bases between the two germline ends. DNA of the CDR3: TGTGCCAGCAGCTTAAGCAGGACTACGACAGATACGCAGTATTTT. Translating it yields CASSLSRTTTDTQYF.

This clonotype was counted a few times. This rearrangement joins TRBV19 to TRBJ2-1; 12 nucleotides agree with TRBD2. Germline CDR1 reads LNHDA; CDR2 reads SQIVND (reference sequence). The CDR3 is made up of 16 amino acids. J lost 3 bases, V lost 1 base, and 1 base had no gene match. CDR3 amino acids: CASSIGGLAGYNEQFF. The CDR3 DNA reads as TGTGCCAGTAGTATAGGGGGACTAGCGGGCTACAATGAGCAGTTCTTC.